Below are 32 T cell receptor beta chains sequenced from a single sample in a study of radiotherapy plus CTLA-4 blockade in lung cancer. The protocol was immunoSEQ multiplex PCR, while the TCRdb copy is restricted to in-frame clones and leaves out a portion. The table includes 60,000 to 75,000 clones, more than 70% detected once. This specimen consisted of peripheral blood, obtained from a patient treated with radiotherapy plus ipilimumab. The source of these receptors is a human donor with non-small cell lung cancer whose response to radiotherapy plus ipilimumab could not be evaluated. Some clones in this sample may be carry-over from other donors' samples.

This chain links TRBV11-3 with TRBJ2-3; TRBD2 might be the D (6 bases). In germline, CDR1 is SGHNT, CDR2 YENEEA. The ends were cut back, 5 bases at V and 2 bases at J, with 8 bases in the middle. The length of the CDR3 is 13 residues. CDR3 in amino acids: CASSPDYTDTQYF. CDR3 DNA: TGTGCCAGCAGCCCGGACTACACAGATACGCAGTATTTT.

This chain links TRBV29-1 with TRBJ2-5; the D gene is possibly TRBD2 (5 bases). V shed 7 bases and J shed 3 bases, with 18 bases lying between them. The CDR3 has 14 residues. CDR1 is SQVTM and CDR2 is ANQGSEA in the germline V gene. CDR3 in DNA: TGCAGCGGGCGAATGGAGGCGCGGAAAGAGACCCAGTACTTC. Its protein product is CSGRMEARKETQYF.

The gene calls are TRBV28 and TRBJ2-5; weak D call: TRBD2 (6 bases). The CDR3 covers 14 residues. Germline V lookup: CDR1 MDHEN, CDR2 SYDVKM. The germline V and J ends were trimmed by 2 bases and 5 bases, with 12 bases remaining between them. The CDR3 sequence: CASSLRLGLETQYF. The DNA of the CDR3 is TGTGCCAGCAGTTTAAGACTAGGGTTGGAGACCCAGTACTTC.

The chain links TRBV5-6 to TRBJ2-1, with a tentative D call TRBD2 (5 bases). This CDR3 spans 16 amino acids. Between the trimmed V and J ends, which lost 4 bases and 0 bases, there was a span of 14 bases. CDR1 is SGHDT and CDR2 is YYEEEE in the germline V gene. The CDR3 region is CASSREGRRSYNEQFF. As DNA, the CDR3 is TGTGCCAGCAGCCGCGAGGGCCGACGCTCCTACAATGAGCAGTTCTTC.

This chain links TRBV5-4 with TRBJ2-7; TRBD1 agrees at 9 bases. The CDR3 runs 14 residues. Germline V lookup: CDR1 SGHNT, CDR2 YYREEE (reference sequence). V dropped 3 bases and J dropped 3; count of bases not matched to a gene: 4. The CDR3 spells CASSSGTGLYEQYF. In nucleotides, the CDR3 is TGTGCCAGCAGCTCTGGGACAGGGCTCTACGAGCAGTACTTC.

This rearrangement joins TRBV18 to TRBJ2-7; 9 nucleotides match TRBD1. After removal of 5 bases from V and 7 bases from J, the junction contained 9 bases not matched to a gene. Germline V gene data show CDR1 as KGHSH and CDR2 as LQKENI. This CDR3 contains 14 residues. The CDR3 nucleotides are TGTGCCAGCTCATATGGACAGGGGCTGGATGAGCAGTACTTC. Protein product: CASSYGQGLDEQYF.

The rearrangement joins TRBV25-1 to TRBJ2-5; 12 nucleotides line up with TRBD2. CDR3 length: 14 residues. Per the germline V gene, CDR1 is MGHDK and CDR2 is SYGVNS. V shed 8 bases, J shed 2 bases, and the junction held 3 bases outside the gene matches. This chain's CDR3 is CASATSGGQETQYF. CDR3 DNA: TGTGCCAGCGCAACTAGCGGGGGGCAAGAGACCCAGTACTTC.

The chain carries TRBV4-1 and TRBJ2-1; D is ambiguous. CDR1 MGHRA and CDR2 YSYEKL come from the germline V gene. The ends were cut back, 0 bases at V and 6 bases at J, with 15 bases in the middle. The CDR3 has 16 residues. The CDR3 loop is CASSQDLLVRGNEQFF. The CDR3 DNA sequence: TGCGCCAGCAGCCAAGATCTCCTAGTAAGAGGCAATGAGCAGTTCTTC.

Notes on this clone: The identical CDR3 is also encoded by other nucleotide sequences in the sample. CDR3 loop: CASSYGQGNQPQHF. The CDR3 coding sequence is TGTGCCAGCAGTTACGGGCAGGGAAATCAGCCCCAGCATTTT. The chain carries TRBV6-5 and TRBJ1-5; tentatively, D is TRBD1 (5 bases). The CDR3 covers 14 residues. Per germline, CDR1 MNHEY and CDR2 SVGAGI. V was clipped by 2 bases and J by 4 bases, with 9 bases between them.

Concerning this clone itself: Other nucleotide sequences in the sample specify the same CDR3. This sequence joins TRBV5-1 and TRBJ1-4; D perhaps matches TRBD1 (5 bases). Germline CDR1 is SGHRS and CDR2 is YFSETQ. The length of the CDR3 is 15 residues. Trimming removed 0 bases at V and 5 bases at J, with 11 bases between. The CDR3 sequence is CASSLVGGANEKLFF. The CDR3 DNA follows: TGCGCCAGCAGCTTGGTGGGGGGAGCCAATGAAAAACTGTTTTTT.

The chain uses TRBV14 and TRBJ2-5; 7 nucleotides align to TRBD1. The CDR3 spans 15 residues. V dropped 1 base and J dropped 4; count of bases not matched to a gene: 6. Germline CDR1 reads SGHDN; CDR2 reads FVKESK. Written as DNA, the CDR3 is TGTGCCAGCAGCCAAGCGGACAGGAATGTAGAGACCCAGTACTTC. It is translated as CASSQADRNVETQYF.

The chain couples TRBV7-2 to TRBJ1-5; a possible D gene is TRBD1 (6 bases). Germline V CDR1 and CDR2: SGHTA, FQGNSA. V lost 5 bases and J lost 7, with 15 bases in between. The CDR3 extends over 14 amino acids. The CDR3 sequence is CASSPQGSEQPQHF. The CDR3 DNA follows: TGTGCCAGCAGCCCTCAGGGGTCCGAACAGCCCCAGCATTTT.

This chain links TRBV5-8 with TRBJ1-1; tentative D call: TRBD1 (6 bases). Germline values: CDR1 SGHTS, CDR2 YDEGEE. The CDR3 sequence is 14 residues long. Trimming left V 5 bases short and J 1 base short, with 12 bases between. CDR3 DNA sequence: TGTGCCAGCAGAATGATACAGGGGAACACTGAAGCTTTCTTT. Translating it yields CASRMIQGNTEAFF.

The chain employs TRBV19 and TRBJ1-1; 7 bases fit TRBD1. The CDR3 loop spans 15 amino acids. Trimming took 4 bases from V and 0 from J; bases not matched to a gene: 5. The germline V gene has CDR1 LNHDA and CDR2 SQIVND (reference sequence). The CDR3 DNA reads TGTGCCAGTAGTAAGGGACAGCCCATGAACACTGAAGCTTTCTTT. Its protein product is CASSKGQPMNTEAFF.

For this clone: Different DNA sequences within this sample yield the same CDR3. The chain is built from TRBV9 and TRBJ1-6; 7 bases agree with TRBD1. This CDR3 spans 20 amino acids. Germline CDR1 is SGDLS and CDR2 is YYNGEE. V was clipped by 2 bases and J by 9 bases; unmatched bases: 23. CDR3 nucleotide sequence: TGTGCCAGCAGCGTGAGGAGTCGAGTATCGACAGGGCACCTGAGTTCACCCCTCCACTTT. This sequence encodes CASSVRSRVSTGHLSSPLHF.

The genes are TRBV20-1 and TRBJ2-5; D gene uncertain. Germline CDR1 DFQATT, CDR2 SNEGSKA (reference sequence). The CDR3 loop spans 10 amino acids. V dropped 5 bases and J dropped 4 bases, with 5 bases sitting between them. CDR3 in amino acids: CSALRETQYF. CDR3 nucleotide sequence: TGCAGTGCTCTCCGAGAGACCCAGTACTTC.

The chain links TRBV7-2 to TRBJ2-5; TRBD2 agrees at 7 bases. Looked up from germline, CDR1 is SGHTA and CDR2 is FQGNSA. Unmatched junction bases numbered 10, after V lost 1 base and J lost 2 bases. There are 17 residues in the CDR3. CDR3 residues: CASSLGWGGGKQETQYF. DNA of the CDR3: TGTGCCAGCAGCTTAGGGTGGGGCGGGGGAAAGCAAGAGACCCAGTACTTC.

This chain uses TRBV19 with TRBJ1-1; D not resolved. The germline gives CDR1 LNHDA, CDR2 SQIVND (reference sequence). Trimming took off 3 bases at V and 0 bases at J, with 11 bases between the two ends. This CDR3 comprises 15 residues. CDR3 protein: CASSITAHMNTEAFF. The CDR3, as DNA: TGTGCCAGTAGTATCACAGCCCATATGAACACTGAAGCTTTCTTT.

This clone has a handful of counts. V gene TRBV27 combines with J gene TRBJ2-1; 8 bases line up with TRBD2. Germline CDR1 MNHEY, CDR2 SMNVEV (reference sequence). CDR3 size: 14 residues. The trim removed 8 bases at V and 5 bases at J, leaving 8 bases unmatched. CDR3 sequence reads: CASRRGGPNNEQFF. The CDR3 DNA follows: TGTGCCAGCCGACGGGGGGGGCCTAACAATGAGCAGTTCTTC.

The J gene is TRBJ2-7, the V gene TRBV7-2; D may be TRBD2 (6 bases). Deletions cut 4 bases from V and 0 bases from J, with 13 bases between. The CDR3 extends over 15 amino acids. Germline V gene lookup returns CDR1 SGHTA and CDR2 FQGNSA. This chain's CDR3 is CASSWGDVSSYEQYF. The CDR3 bases are TGTGCCAGCAGCTGGGGGGACGTGAGCTCCTACGAGCAGTACTTC.

This chain joins TRBV6-6 and TRBJ1-2, with a weak D call TRBD1 (6 bases). This CDR3 contains 13 residues. Germline CDR1 MNHNY, CDR2 SVGAGI (reference sequence). V was pared by 5 bases and J by 4 bases, with 11 bases between. The CDR3 is CASSPTGLYGYTF. Here the CDR3 DNA reads TGTGCCAGCAGTCCCACAGGGCTCTATGGCTACACCTTC.

The rearrangement uses TRBV28 and TRBJ1-2, with unresolved D. The germline V gene has CDR1 MDHEN and CDR2 SYDVKM. Trimming cost V 6 bases and J 5 bases, with 16 bases left between them. The CDR3 has 14 amino acids. The DNA of the CDR3 is TGTGCCAGCAGATCTTTCGGGGTACGTTATGGCTACACCTTC. It codes for CASRSFGVRYGYTF.

The chain carries TRBV28 and TRBJ2-7; 8 nucleotides align to TRBD1. Germline CDR1 and CDR2: MDHEN and SYDVKM. V lost 3 bases, J lost 3 bases, and 4 bases stayed unmatched. There are 14 residues in the CDR3. The CDR3, as DNA: TGTGCCAGCAGTTTCGGGACAGGCGGCTACGAGCAGTACTTC. Residues: CASSFGTGGYEQYF. The full variable domain, with the rest looked up from reference TRBV28 and TRBJ2-7, is DVKVTQSSRYLVKRTGEKVFLECVQDMDHENMFWYRQDPGLGLRLIYFSYDVKMKEKGDIPEGYSVSREKKERFSLILESASTNQTSMYLCASSFGTGGYEQYFGPGTRLTVT.

The chain employs TRBV6-5 and TRBJ2-5, with 8 positions matching TRBD1. The CDR3 runs to 15 residues. The V gene's germline CDR1 is MNHEY and CDR2 SVGAGI. Trimming cost V 2 bases and J 0 bases; bases outside gene matches: 2. The CDR3 spells CASSYGGQDQETQYF. The CDR3 nucleotides read TGTGCCAGCAGTTACGGGGGACAGGACCAAGAGACCCAGTACTTC.

The chain has TRBV9 and TRBJ2-3, with 7 bases aligning to TRBD1. The CDR3 extends over 16 amino acids. From germline, CDR1 is SGDLS and CDR2 YYNGEE. V shed 4 bases and J 0 bases; nucleotides not matched to a gene: 8. CDR3 sequence: CASSFMTGSSTDTQYF. DNA of the CDR3: TGTGCCAGCAGCTTTATGACAGGGTCGAGCACAGATACGCAGTATTTT.

This clone has more than one count but fewer than ten. Other DNA sequences in this specimen translate into the identical CDR3. The V gene is TRBV5-1, the J gene TRBJ1-1; D call uncertain. This CDR3 spans 14 amino acids. With 0 bases removed from V and 0 bases from J, the gap between germline ends came to 6 bases. Looked up from germline, CDR1 is SGHRS and CDR2 is YFSETQ. In DNA, the CDR3 is TGCGCCAGCAGCTTGGGACTGTTGAACACTGAAGCTTTCTTT. Translated: CASSLGLLNTEAFF.

This clone was detected only a few times. The chain is built from TRBV7-2 and TRBJ2-1, with 13 bases identical to TRBD2. Trimming took 6 bases from V and 8 from J; bases not matched to a gene: 7. Germline values: CDR1 SGHTA, CDR2 FQGNSA. This CDR3 contains 15 residues. CDR3 region: CASRPTSGGAHEQFF. For the CDR3, the DNA is TGTGCCAGCAGACCTACTAGCGGGGGGGCACATGAGCAGTTCTTC.

The chain employs TRBV6-6 and TRBJ2-1; 8 bases agree with TRBD2. J gave up 5 bases and V 8 bases, and 5 bases lay outside the gene matches. The CDR3 loop spans 13 amino acids. The germline CDR1 and CDR2 sequences are MNHNY and SVGAGI (reference sequence). This CDR3 is CASRSGGDNEQFF. CDR3 sequence (DNA): TGTGCCAGCCGAAGCGGGGGAGACAATGAGCAGTTCTTC.

Only one count was recorded for this clone. The rearrangement links TRBV5-1 to TRBJ1-3; 8 bases fit TRBD1. Germline V gene sequence: CDR1 SGHRS, CDR2 YFSETQ. The CDR3 has 15 amino acids. Germline trimming cut 2 bases from V and 3 bases from J; bases unmatched to any gene: 4. CDR3 residues: CASSFQGAFGNTIYF. In DNA, the CDR3 is TGCGCCAGCAGCTTTCAGGGGGCGTTTGGAAACACCATATATTTT.

The V call is TRBV18, the J call TRBJ1-2, with D maybe TRBD1 (5 bases). From germline, CDR1 is KGHSH and CDR2 LQKENI. This CDR3 is built from 13 residues. Trimming removed 5 bases from V and 3 bases from J, with 10 bases in between. The CDR3 region is CASSMQGDYGYTF. CDR3 bases: TGTGCCAGCTCAATGCAGGGTGACTATGGCTACACCTTC.

The chain links TRBV5-1 to TRBJ2-5, with 7 positions matching TRBD1. Unmatched junction bases numbered 3, after V lost 4 bases and J lost 0 bases. The CDR3 runs to 14 residues. Germline loops: CDR1 SGHRS, CDR2 YFSETQ. The CDR3 reads CASSLGTDQETQYF. CDR3 in DNA: TGCGCCAGCAGCCTCGGGACAGACCAAGAGACCCAGTACTTC.

With respect to this clone: Additional DNA sequences in this sample encode the identical CDR3. The genes are TRBV6-1 and TRBJ1-4; 7 bases match TRBD1. V was pared by 1 base and J by 7 bases, with 3 bases of the junction left unmatched. CDR1 MNHNS and CDR2 SASEGT come from the germline V gene. CDR3 length: 14 residues. The CDR3 nucleotides are TGTGCCAGCAGTGAAGGGCAGGGGGGTGAAAAACTGTTTTTT. Translated, it gives CASSEGQGGEKLFF.